These 27 T cell receptor beta chains originate from one sample sequenced in a study of cytomegalovirus exposure and HLA in healthy donors. Generated by immunoSEQ multiplex PCR, the TCRdb table keeps only in-frame clones and is missing some. The sample records about 180,000 clones, more than 75% being singletons. The sample consisted of PBMCs. The receptors originated from a man aged 18 to 30 in good health and CMV-seropositive.

The chain couples TRBV19 to TRBJ2-7; possibly TRBD2 for D (6 bases). The CDR3 consists of 16 residues. CDR1 and CDR2 (germline): LNHDA, SQIVND (reference sequence). V dropped 1 base and J dropped 3 bases, with 16 bases sitting between them. The DNA of the CDR3 is TGTGCCAGTAGTATAGTAGGGGCTAGCGAAGGCTACGAGCAGTACTTC. As protein: CASSIVGASEGYEQYF.

This chain links TRBV19 with TRBJ1-2; 10 nucleotides agree with TRBD1. This CDR3 region has 15 residues. The trim removed 3 bases at V and 8 bases at J, leaving 9 bases unmatched. Germline assignment: CDR1 LNHDA and CDR2 SQIVND (reference sequence). CDR3 residues: CASSIRDRGGEGYTF. As DNA, the CDR3 is TGTGCCAGTAGTATCCGGGACAGGGGAGGTGAAGGCTACACCTTC.

This chain uses TRBV4-1 with TRBJ2-1; 9 bases agree with TRBD2. V dropped 4 bases and J dropped 4; count of bases not matched to a gene: 11. The CDR3 has 17 residues. Germline CDR1 and CDR2: MGHRA and YSYEKL. CDR3 nucleotides: TGCGCCAGCAGCCGCCACGGAACGGGACTAGCATACAATGAGCAGTTCTTC. Translating gives CASSRHGTGLAYNEQFF.

The chain links TRBV27 to TRBJ1-6, with D hard to call. V was shortened by 6 bases and J by 13 bases, with 7 bases between the two germline ends. The CDR3 has 10 residues. Germline loops: CDR1 MNHEY, CDR2 SMNVEV (reference sequence). CDR3 nucleotides: TGTGCCAGCAGCCTTCGGCCCCTCCACTTT. Translation gives CASSLRPLHF.

This rearrangement joins TRBV4-2 to TRBJ2-7; 8 positions match TRBD1. The ends lost 11 bases at V and 7 bases at J; junction bases unmatched: 7. In germline, CDR1 is LGHNA, CDR2 YNFKEQ. This CDR3 region has 11 residues. The CDR3 protein is CAVSQGAEQYF. DNA for the CDR3: TGTGCCGTCAGCCAGGGGGCTGAGCAGTACTTC.

Only one count was recorded for this clone. The chain links TRBV6-5 to TRBJ2-2; 7 nucleotides line up with TRBD2. The germline gives CDR1 MNHEY, CDR2 SVGAGI. CDR3 length equals 15 residues. V lost 2 bases and J lost 5; bases outside the gene matches: 5. The CDR3 loop reads CASSYETAGTGELFF. The CDR3 bases are TGTGCCAGCAGTTACGAGACAGCGGGGACCGGGGAGCTGTTTTTT.

Ten or more counts support this clone. The chain employs TRBV5-1 and TRBJ1-1; a possible D gene is TRBD1 (5 bases). Looked up from germline, CDR1 is SGHRS and CDR2 is YFSETQ. This CDR3 is 14 amino acids long. V lost 6 bases, J lost 7 bases, and 19 bases lay in between. The CDR3 reads CASNRQGREGEAFF. Written as DNA, the CDR3 is TGCGCCAGCAATCGCCAGGGCCGGGAGGGTGAAGCTTTCTTT.

The chain couples TRBV4-1 to TRBJ2-7; the D gene is possibly TRBD2 (6 bases). This CDR3 has 15 amino acids. Germline loops: CDR1 MGHRA, CDR2 YSYEKL. Deletions cut 2 bases from V and 4 bases from J, with 15 bases between. Here the CDR3 DNA reads TGCGCCAGCAGCCAATCTGGGGGGAGTCAATACGAGCAGTACTTC. This codes for CASSQSGGSQYEQYF.

The chain links TRBV28 to TRBJ1-1, with 7 nucleotides matching TRBD1. Germline values: CDR1 MDHEN, CDR2 SYDVKM. V dropped 8 bases and J dropped 9; count of bases not matched to a gene: 12. This CDR3 spans 13 amino acids. The chain's CDR3 is CASVRGGPTKAFF. As DNA, the CDR3 is TGTGCCAGCGTCCGAGGGGGCCCCACGAAAGCTTTCTTT.

This chain connects TRBV14 to TRBJ1-2; no firm D call. The CDR3 totals 13 residues. Trimming left V 6 bases short and J 8 bases short, with 16 bases between. In germline, CDR1 is SGHDN, CDR2 FVKESK. The CDR3 nucleotides read TGTGCCAGCAGTCCATTTGATGGAGGAGGCTACACCTTC. Translating gives CASSPFDGGGYTF.

The V and J genes are TRBV28 and TRBJ2-7; tentative D call: TRBD2 (5 bases). The V end lost 5 bases, the J end lost 1 base, and 15 bases lay between the germline ends. Per the germline V gene, CDR1 is MDHEN and CDR2 is SYDVKM. CDR3 length equals 15 residues. The CDR3 DNA reads as TGTGCCAGCAGTCCAGACGGGGAAAGTTCCTACGAGCAGTACTTC. It translates to CASSPDGESSYEQYF.

The V gene is TRBV5-6, the J gene TRBJ2-5; tentatively, D is TRBD2 (5 bases). In germline, CDR1 is SGHDT, CDR2 YYEEEE. The CDR3 contains 14 residues. Trimming left V 1 base short and J 4 bases short, with 11 bases between. CDR3 in DNA: TGTGCCAGCAGCTTGTCGGGGTTCGGAGAGACCCAGTACTTC. Encoded protein: CASSLSGFGETQYF.

The rearrangement links TRBV6-6 to TRBJ2-7, with 11 bases identical to TRBD1. The CDR3 consists of 14 residues. Germline CDR1 MNHNY, CDR2 SVGAGI (reference sequence). The junction had 12 bases not matched to a gene; V was cut back by 10 bases and J by 7 bases. The CDR3 DNA reads TGTGCCACTACCGGAGGACAGGGGGCGGGAGAGCAGTACTTC. Protein product: CATTGGQGAGEQYF.

As to this clone: A read error may produce the germline difference seen at one junction end. CDR3 coding DNA: TGTGCTAGCAGCTTAAGGGACAGTGGCCCCTACGAGCAGTACTTC. Translation gives CASSLRDSGPYEQYF. The chain employs TRBV7-7 and TRBJ2-7, with TRBD1 identical over 7 bases. The CDR3 sequence is 15 residues long. CDR1 and CDR2 from the germline V gene are SSHAT and FNYEAQ (reference sequence).

This sequence joins TRBV28 and TRBJ1-1; D is ambiguous. CDR3 size: 14 residues. The V gene lost 3 bases and the J gene lost 5 bases, with 13 bases spanning the gap. Germline V gene sequence: CDR1 MDHEN, CDR2 SYDVKM. The CDR3 loop is CASSFGGRRTEAFF. The CDR3 DNA reads TGTGCCAGCAGTTTCGGCGGGCGCCGAACTGAAGCTTTCTTT.

The rearrangement uses TRBV5-3 and TRBJ2-5, with 14 nucleotides matching TRBD2. TRBV5-3 is recorded as an ORF, its role being uncertain. J was trimmed by 2 bases and V by 4 bases; bases with no gene match: 7. There are 17 residues in the CDR3. CDR3 nucleotide sequence: TGTGCCAGAAGCCCGGGACTAGCGGGAGCTATTCAAGAGACCCAGTACTTC. Protein: CARSPGLAGAIQETQYF.

This clone was recorded once. V and J are TRBV5-5 and TRBJ1-5; 9 bases line up with TRBD1. This CDR3 comprises 14 residues. V lost 3 bases, J lost 4 bases, and 2 bases stayed unmatched. Germline V CDR1 and CDR2: SGHKS, YYEKEE (reference sequence). CDR3 region: CASSSGTGNQPQHF. CDR3 bases: TGTGCCAGCAGCTCCGGGACAGGGAATCAGCCCCAGCATTTT.

This chain links TRBV30 with TRBJ2-1; 9 bases are a match to TRBD1. This CDR3 comprises 14 residues. After removal of 4 bases from V and 2 bases from J, the junction contained 3 bases not matched to a gene. The germline gives CDR1 GTSNPN, CDR2 SVGIG (reference sequence). CDR3 protein: CAWKGDRAYNEQFF. DNA for the CDR3: TGTGCCTGGAAAGGGGACAGGGCCTACAATGAGCAGTTCTTC.

The chain joins TRBV28 to TRBJ2-6, with TRBD1 matching 7 bases. CDR1 is MDHEN and CDR2 is SYDVKM in the germline V gene. J was trimmed by 2 bases and V by 1 base; bases with no gene match: 2. The length of the CDR3 is 16 residues. The CDR3 region is CASSLFRGPGANVLTF. CDR3 coding DNA: TGTGCCAGCAGTTTATTTAGGGGGCCTGGGGCCAACGTCCTGACTTTC.

The chain links TRBV19 to TRBJ1-2, with D perhaps TRBD1 (5 bases). This CDR3 is built from 16 residues. Looked up from germline, CDR1 is LNHDA and CDR2 is SQIVND (reference sequence). With 6 bases removed from V and 2 bases from J, the gap between germline ends came to 19 bases. The CDR3 sequence is CASSSTRQLLNYGYTF. The CDR3 coding sequence is TGTGCCAGTAGCTCTACTCGACAGCTCTTAAACTATGGCTACACCTTC.

This rearrangement joins TRBV4-3 to TRBJ2-1; 7 nucleotides align to TRBD1. V gave up 3 bases and J gave up 3 bases; unmatched junction bases: 2. CDR3 size: 14 residues. Germline loops: CDR1 LGHNA, CDR2 YSLEER. The CDR3 DNA sequence: TGCGCCAGCAGCCAGGGACAGATCTACAATGAGCAGTTCTTC. It codes for CASSQGQIYNEQFF.

V usage is TRBV18 and J usage is TRBJ2-7, with 7 bases lining up with TRBD1. The CDR3 covers 14 residues. Germline V gene data show CDR1 as KGHSH and CDR2 as LQKENI. The trim removed 4 bases at V and 0 bases at J, leaving 3 bases unmatched. CDR3 residues: CASSLQGSSYEQYF. The CDR3 DNA reads TGTGCCAGCTCACTACAGGGGAGCTCCTACGAGCAGTACTTC.

The CDR3 is CASSLANEQYF. CDR3 nucleotides: TGTGCCAGCAGCTTAGCCAATGAGCAGTACTTC. The chain has TRBV5-8 and TRBJ2-7; D is undetermined. V lost 2 bases, J lost 7 bases, and 7 bases lay in between. The CDR3 contains 11 residues. Germline CDR1 SGHTS, CDR2 YDEGEE.

The chain couples TRBV6-1 to TRBJ1-5, with TRBD1 as a possible D gene (5 bases). V was clipped by 6 bases and J by 8 bases, with 17 bases between them. From germline, CDR1 is MNHNS and CDR2 SASEGT. The CDR3 contains 14 residues. The CDR3 protein is CASRNLMGGEPQHF. In nucleotides, the CDR3 is TGTGCCAGCAGGAATCTGATGGGGGGGGAGCCCCAGCATTTT.

The chain carries TRBV7-2 and TRBJ2-3; D is undetermined. This CDR3 comprises 13 residues. The germline gives CDR1 SGHTA, CDR2 FQGNSA. The V end was cut by 3 bases, the J end by 3 bases, with 7 bases between. This CDR3 reads CASSFPRTDTQYF. The CDR3 DNA sequence: TGTGCCAGCAGCTTCCCCCGTACAGATACGCAGTATTTT.

The genes are TRBV5-1 and TRBJ1-5, with D possibly being TRBD1 (6 bases). CDR3 size: 14 residues. V was pared by 4 bases and J by 4 bases, with 12 bases between. Germline V lookup: CDR1 SGHRS, CDR2 YFSETQ. The CDR3 here is CASSPGQPNQPQHF. CDR3 nucleotide sequence: TGCGCCAGCAGCCCAGGACAGCCTAATCAGCCCCAGCATTTT.

The V and J genes are TRBV2 and TRBJ2-1; 9 bases are a match to TRBD1. The CDR3 is made up of 17 amino acids. The trim removed 5 bases at V and 2 bases at J, leaving 10 bases unmatched. The germline CDR1 and CDR2 sequences are SNHLY and FYNNEI. The CDR3 DNA reads TGTGCCAGCAGTAAAAAGACCGGGACAGGGACCTACAATGAGCAGTTCTTC. It yields the protein CASSKKTGTGTYNEQFF.